The 8 T cell receptor beta chains reported below all come from one sample, sequenced in a study of T-cell memory formation after mild COVID-19. One entry per CDR3 protein, called by TCRdb with MiXCR from the 5' RACE reads. The table includes more than 300,000 distinct CDR3 sequences, roughly 19% detected once. Sample: PBMCs or a T cell subset sorted from them (not recorded which). Every receptor here comes from a man in his late teens or twenties who had mild COVID-19 (a few samples of this study predate the infection). Cell type and time point are not known.

The rearrangement joins TRBV20-1 to TRBJ2-3, with 7 bases that match TRBD1. Germline V gene lookup returns CDR1 DFQATT and CDR2 SNEGSKA (reference sequence). CDR3 length equals 12 residues. The CDR3 DNA reads as TGCAGCGCAGGGACAGGCACAGATACGCAGTATTTT. Encoded protein: CSAGTGTDTQYF.

The CDR3 nucleotides read TGTGCCAGCAGGGTGACCCGTGAGCCCCAGCATTTT. The encoded protein is CASRVTREPQHF. The chain carries TRBV28 and TRBJ1-5; no clear D. This CDR3 comprises 12 residues. Germline V gives CDR1 MDHEN, CDR2 SYDVKM. Trimming removed 6 bases from V and 8 bases from J, with 11 bases in between. Based on the CDR3 plus reference TRBV28 and TRBJ1-5, the full variable domain is DVKVTQSSRYLVKRTGEKVFLECVQDMDHENMFWYRQDPGLGLRLIYFSYDVKMKEKGDIPEGYSVSREKKERFSLILESASTNQTSMYLCASRVTREPQHFGDGTRLSIL.

The sample holds a few counts of this clonotype. This rearrangement joins TRBV12-3 or TRBV12-4 to TRBJ1-1; D might be TRBD1 (5 bases). The CDR3 is made up of 13 amino acids. The ends were cut back, 6 bases at V and 3 bases at J, with 11 bases in the middle. CDR3 region: CASSLTVYTEAFF. The CDR3 DNA follows: TGTGCCAGCAGCTTGACAGTTTACACTGAAGCTTTCTTT.

This clonotype was picked up many times. The rearrangement uses TRBV19 and TRBJ2-7; 12 bases align to TRBD1. CDR1 and CDR2 from the germline V gene are LNHDA and SQIVND (reference sequence). This CDR3 region has 13 residues. With 9 bases clipped from V and 5 bases from J, the junction kept 5 bases outside the gene matches. The CDR3 reads CASSGTGGDEQYF. The CDR3 DNA reads as TGTGCCAGCTCCGGGACAGGGGGCGACGAGCAGTACTTC. Together with reference TRBV19 and TRBJ2-7, the CDR3 gives the full variable domain: DGGITQSPKYLFRKEGQNVTLSCEQNLNHDAMYWYRQDPGQGLRLIYYSQIVNDFQKGDIAEGYSVSREKKESFPLTVTSAQKNPTAFYLCASSGTGGDEQYFGPGTRLTVT.

This clonotype was picked up a small number of times. CDR3 sequence (DNA): TGTGCCAGCAGAGACAGGGGGGGGAGCCCCCAAGAGACCCAGTACTTC. This gives the protein CASRDRGGSPQETQYF. The chain employs TRBV12-3 or TRBV12-4 and TRBJ2-5; 9 bases are shared with TRBD1. The junction had 9 bases not matched to a gene; V was cut back by 6 bases and J by 1 base. This CDR3 is 16 amino acids long.

The chain carries TRBV7-6 and TRBJ2-1; 8 bases are a match to TRBD1. With 5 bases clipped from V and 9 bases from J, the junction kept 6 bases outside the gene matches. The germline gives CDR1 SGHVS, CDR2 FNYEAQ. The CDR3 has 13 amino acids. CDR3 in DNA: TGTGCCAGCAGCCCCGGGACAGGCAGTGAGCAGTTCTTC. Protein: CASSPGTGSEQFF.

This rearrangement joins TRBV9 to TRBJ1-1; D remains ambiguous. This CDR3 region has 14 residues. CDR1 and CDR2 (germline): SGDLS, YYNGEE. With 0 bases removed from V and 4 bases from J, the gap between germline ends came to 10 bases. The CDR3 here is CASSVAWDPTEAFF. The CDR3 DNA reads as TGTGCCAGCAGCGTAGCTTGGGATCCCACTGAAGCTTTCTTT.

The table lists this clonotype with a few counts. The chain uses TRBV15 and TRBJ2-7, with 9 bases fitting TRBD2. V dropped 0 bases and J dropped 4; count of bases not matched to a gene: 16. The CDR3 consists of 19 residues. Germline-derived CDR1 and CDR2 are LNHNV and YYDKDF (reference sequence). CDR3 DNA sequence: TGTGCCACCAGCAGAGATCGTGTTAAGCCTAGCGGGGCGATGTACGAGCAGTACTTC. Amino acids: CATSRDRVKPSGAMYEQYF.